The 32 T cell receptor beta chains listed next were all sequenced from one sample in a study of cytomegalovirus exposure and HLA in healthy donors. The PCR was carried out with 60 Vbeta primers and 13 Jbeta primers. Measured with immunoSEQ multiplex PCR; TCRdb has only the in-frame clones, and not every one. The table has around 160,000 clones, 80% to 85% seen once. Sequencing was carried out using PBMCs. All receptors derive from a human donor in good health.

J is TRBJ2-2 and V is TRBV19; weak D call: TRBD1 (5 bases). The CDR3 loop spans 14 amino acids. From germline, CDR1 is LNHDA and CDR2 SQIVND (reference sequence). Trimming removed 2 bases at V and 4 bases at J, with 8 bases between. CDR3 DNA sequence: TGTGCCAGTAGTATAAGCAGGGCCACCGGGGAGCTGTTTTTT. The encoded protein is CASSISRATGELFF.

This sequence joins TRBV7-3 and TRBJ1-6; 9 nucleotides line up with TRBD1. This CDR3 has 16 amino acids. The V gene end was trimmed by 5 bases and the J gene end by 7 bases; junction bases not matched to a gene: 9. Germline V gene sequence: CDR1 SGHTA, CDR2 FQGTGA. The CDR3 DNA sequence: TGTGCCAGCAGCCGAAGGCGGACAGGGGTGAATTCACCCCTCCACTTT. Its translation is CASSRRRTGVNSPLHF.

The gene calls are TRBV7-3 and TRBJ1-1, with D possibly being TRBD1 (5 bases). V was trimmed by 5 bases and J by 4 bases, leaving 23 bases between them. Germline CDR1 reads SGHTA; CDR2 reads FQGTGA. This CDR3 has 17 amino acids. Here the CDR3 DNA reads TGTGCCAGCAGCAAGCTTAACTTCCGGGGGTTTGGCACTGAAGCTTTCTTT. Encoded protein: CASSKLNFRGFGTEAFF. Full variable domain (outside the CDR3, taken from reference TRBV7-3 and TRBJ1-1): GAGVSQTPSNKVTEKGKYVELRCDPISGHTALYWYRQSLGQGPEFLIYFQGTGAADDSGLPNDRFFAVRPEGSVSTLKIQRTERGDSAVYLCASSKLNFRGFGTEAFFGQGTRLTVV.

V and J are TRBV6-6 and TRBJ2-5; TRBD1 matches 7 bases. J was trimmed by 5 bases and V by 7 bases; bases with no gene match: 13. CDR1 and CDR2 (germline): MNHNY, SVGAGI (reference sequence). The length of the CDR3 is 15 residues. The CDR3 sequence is CASTLTGSPGETQYF. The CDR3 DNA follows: TGTGCCAGCACCCTGACAGGGTCTCCGGGGGAGACCCAGTACTTC.

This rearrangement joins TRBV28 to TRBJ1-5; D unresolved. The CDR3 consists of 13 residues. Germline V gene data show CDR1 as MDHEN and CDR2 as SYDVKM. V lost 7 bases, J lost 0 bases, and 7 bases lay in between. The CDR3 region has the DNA TGTGCCAGCACGGTTAATAGCAATCAGCCCCAGCATTTT. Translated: CASTVNSNQPQHF.

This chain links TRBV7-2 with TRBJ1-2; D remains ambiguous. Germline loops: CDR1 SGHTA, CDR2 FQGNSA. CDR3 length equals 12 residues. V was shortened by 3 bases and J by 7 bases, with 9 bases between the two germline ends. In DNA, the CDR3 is TGTGCCAGCAGCTTCCAGGCTTTTGGCTACACCTTC. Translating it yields CASSFQAFGYTF.

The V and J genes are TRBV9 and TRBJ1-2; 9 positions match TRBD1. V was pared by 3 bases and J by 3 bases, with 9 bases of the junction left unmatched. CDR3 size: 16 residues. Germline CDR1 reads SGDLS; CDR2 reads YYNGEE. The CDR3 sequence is CASSGPYRGQDYGYTF. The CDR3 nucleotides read TGTGCCAGCAGCGGACCCTACAGGGGGCAAGACTATGGCTACACCTTC. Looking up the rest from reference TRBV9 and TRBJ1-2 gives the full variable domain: DSGVTQTPKHLITATGQRVTLRCSPRSGDLSVYWYQQSLDQGLQFLIQYYNGEERAKGNILERFSAQQFPDLHSELNLSSLELGDSALYFCASSGPYRGQDYGYTFGSGTRLTVV.

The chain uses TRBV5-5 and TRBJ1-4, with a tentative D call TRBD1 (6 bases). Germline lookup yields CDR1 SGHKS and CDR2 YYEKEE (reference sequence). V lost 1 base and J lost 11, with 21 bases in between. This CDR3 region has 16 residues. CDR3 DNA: TGTGCCAGCAGCTTGCCGGGCAGGGTACAGGGTGAGAAACTGTTTTTT. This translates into CASSLPGRVQGEKLFF.

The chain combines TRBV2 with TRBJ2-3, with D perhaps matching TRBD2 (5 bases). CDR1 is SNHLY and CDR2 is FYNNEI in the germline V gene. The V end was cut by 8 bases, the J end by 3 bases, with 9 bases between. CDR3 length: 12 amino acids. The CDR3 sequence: CASGGGTDTQYF. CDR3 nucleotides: TGTGCCAGCGGCGGCGGGACAGATACGCAGTATTTT.

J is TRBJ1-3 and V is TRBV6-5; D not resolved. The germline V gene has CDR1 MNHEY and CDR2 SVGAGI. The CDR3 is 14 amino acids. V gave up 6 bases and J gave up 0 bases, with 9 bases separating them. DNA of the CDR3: TGTGCCAGCAGGCAACAGAGCTCTGGAAACACCATATATTTT. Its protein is CASRQQSSGNTIYF.

CDR3 in DNA: TGTGCCAGCAGCGTCACGCGAGGGGGCTACACCTTC. This gives the protein CASSVTRGGYTF. The genes are TRBV2 and TRBJ1-2, with D unclear. CDR3 size: 12 residues. V shed 6 bases and J shed 8 bases, with 13 bases lying between them. Germline values: CDR1 SNHLY, CDR2 FYNNEI. Looking up the rest from reference TRBV2 and TRBJ1-2 gives the full variable domain: EPEVTQTPSHQVTQMGQEVILRCVPISNHLYFYWYRQILGQKVEFLVSFYNNEISEKSEIFDDQFSVERPDGSNFTLKIRSTKLEDSAMYFCASSVTRGGYTFGSGTRLTVV.

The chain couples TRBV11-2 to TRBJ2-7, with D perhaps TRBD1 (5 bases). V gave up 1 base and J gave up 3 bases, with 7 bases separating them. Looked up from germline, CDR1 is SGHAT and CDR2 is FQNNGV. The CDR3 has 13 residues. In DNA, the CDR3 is TGTGCCAGCAGCTTAGGACAGAGCTACGAGCAGTACTTC. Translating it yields CASSLGQSYEQYF.

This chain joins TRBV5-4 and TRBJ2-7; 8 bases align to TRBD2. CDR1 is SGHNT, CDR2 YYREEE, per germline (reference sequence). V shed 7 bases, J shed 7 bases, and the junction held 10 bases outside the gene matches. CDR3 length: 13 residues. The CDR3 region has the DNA TGTGCCAGCGCCTCGGGGGGGGCGGGGGAGCAGTACTTC. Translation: CASASGGAGEQYF.

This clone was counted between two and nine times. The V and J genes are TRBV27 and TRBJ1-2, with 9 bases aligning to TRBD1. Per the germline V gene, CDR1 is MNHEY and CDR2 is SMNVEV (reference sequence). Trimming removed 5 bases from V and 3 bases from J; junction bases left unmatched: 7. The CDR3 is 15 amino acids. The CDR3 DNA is TGTGCCAGCAGTACGCACAGGGGGCCAGACTATGGCTACACCTTC. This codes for CASSTHRGPDYGYTF.

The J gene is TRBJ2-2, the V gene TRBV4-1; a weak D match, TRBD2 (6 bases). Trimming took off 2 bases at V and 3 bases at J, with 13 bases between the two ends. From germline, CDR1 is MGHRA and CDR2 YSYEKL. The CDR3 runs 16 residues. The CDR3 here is CASSQPRGEYTGELFF. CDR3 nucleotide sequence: TGCGCCAGCAGCCAACCGCGGGGAGAGTACACCGGGGAGCTGTTTTTT.

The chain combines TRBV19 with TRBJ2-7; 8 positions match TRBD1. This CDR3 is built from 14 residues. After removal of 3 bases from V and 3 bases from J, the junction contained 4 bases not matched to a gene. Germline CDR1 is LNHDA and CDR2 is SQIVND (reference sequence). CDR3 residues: CASSIRTGSYEQYF. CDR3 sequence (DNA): TGTGCCAGTAGTATCCGGACAGGGAGCTACGAGCAGTACTTC. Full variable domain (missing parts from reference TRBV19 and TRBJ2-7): DGGITQSPKYLFRKEGQNVTLSCEQNLNHDAMYWYRQDPGQGLRLIYYSQIVNDFQKGDIAEGYSVSREKKESFPLTVTSAQKNPTAFYLCASSIRTGSYEQYFGPGTRLTVT.

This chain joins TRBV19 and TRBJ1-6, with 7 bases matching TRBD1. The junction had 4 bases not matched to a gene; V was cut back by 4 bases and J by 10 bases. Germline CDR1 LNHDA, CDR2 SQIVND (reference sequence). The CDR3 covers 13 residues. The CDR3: CASSSQGVSPLHF. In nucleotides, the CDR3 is TGTGCCAGTAGTAGCCAGGGGGTCTCACCCCTCCACTTT.

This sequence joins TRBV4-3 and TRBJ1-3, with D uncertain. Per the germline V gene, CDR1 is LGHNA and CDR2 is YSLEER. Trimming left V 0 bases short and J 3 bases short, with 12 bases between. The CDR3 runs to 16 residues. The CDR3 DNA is TGCGCCAGCAGCCAAGATCGAGCAGCGAGTGGAAACACCATATATTTT. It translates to CASSQDRAASGNTIYF.

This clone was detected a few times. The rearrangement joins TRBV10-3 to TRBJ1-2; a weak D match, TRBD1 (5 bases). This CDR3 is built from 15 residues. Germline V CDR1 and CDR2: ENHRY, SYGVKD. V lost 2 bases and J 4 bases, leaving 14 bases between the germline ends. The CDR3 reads CAISETPGYLYGYTF. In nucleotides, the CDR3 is TGTGCCATCAGTGAGACGCCAGGGTATCTCTATGGCTACACCTTC.

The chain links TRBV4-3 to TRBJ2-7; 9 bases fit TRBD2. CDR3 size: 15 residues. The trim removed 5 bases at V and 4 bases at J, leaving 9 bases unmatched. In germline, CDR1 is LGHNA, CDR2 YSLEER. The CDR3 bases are TGCGCCAGCAGCTCGTTGCGGGGGGGCGCGTACGAGCAGTACTTC. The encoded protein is CASSSLRGGAYEQYF.

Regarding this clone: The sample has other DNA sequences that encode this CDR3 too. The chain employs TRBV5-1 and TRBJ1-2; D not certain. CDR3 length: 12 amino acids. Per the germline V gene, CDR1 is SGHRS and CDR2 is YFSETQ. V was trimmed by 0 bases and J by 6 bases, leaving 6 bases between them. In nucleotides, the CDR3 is TGCGCCAGCAGCTTGGACAGAGATGGCTACACCTTC. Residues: CASSLDRDGYTF.

The DNA of the CDR3 is TGTGCCAGCAGCTCGACAGGGGATCAGGCTTTCTTT. Amino acids: CASSSTGDQAFF. This chain joins TRBV13 and TRBJ1-1; TRBD1 matches 8 bases. Trimming removed 4 bases from V and 11 bases from J; junction bases left unmatched: 6. This CDR3 region has 12 residues. Germline assignment: CDR1 PRHDT and CDR2 FYEKMQ (reference sequence).

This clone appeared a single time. CDR3: CASSEAVGGTIYF. In nucleotides, the CDR3 is TGTGCCAGCAGTGAAGCGGTAGGGGGAACCATATATTTT. The chain recombines TRBV6-5 with TRBJ1-3; TRBD1 is a possible D gene (6 bases). The V end lost 5 bases, the J end lost 10 bases, and 15 bases lay between the germline ends. Germline V gene sequence: CDR1 MNHEY, CDR2 SVGAGI. The CDR3 consists of 13 residues.

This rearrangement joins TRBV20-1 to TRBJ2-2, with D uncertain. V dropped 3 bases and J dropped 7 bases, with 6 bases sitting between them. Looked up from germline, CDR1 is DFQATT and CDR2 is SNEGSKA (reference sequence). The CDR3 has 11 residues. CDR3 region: CSASYSGELFF. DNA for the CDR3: TGCAGTGCTAGTTACAGCGGGGAGCTGTTTTTT.

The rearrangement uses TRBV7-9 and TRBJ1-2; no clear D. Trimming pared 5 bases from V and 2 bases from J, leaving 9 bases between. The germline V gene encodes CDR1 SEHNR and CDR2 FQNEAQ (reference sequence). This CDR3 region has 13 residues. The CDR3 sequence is CASSPTDNYGYTF. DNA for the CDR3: TGTGCCAGCAGCCCTACAGACAACTATGGCTACACCTTC.

CDR3 coding DNA: TGTGCCAGCAGCGTGACTTACACCGGGGAGCTGTTTTTT. It codes for CASSVTYTGELFF. J is TRBJ2-2 and V is TRBV5-4; unclear D gene. The CDR3 sequence is 13 residues long. Trimming pared 4 bases from V and 3 bases from J, leaving 7 bases between. Germline assignment: CDR1 SGHNT and CDR2 YYREEE (reference sequence). The full variable domain, its missing parts supplied by reference TRBV5-4 and TRBJ2-2, is ETGVTQSPTHLIKTRGQQVTLRCSSQSGHNTVSWYQQALGQGPQFIFQYYREEENGRGNFPPRFSGLQFPNYSSELNVNALELDDSALYLCASSVTYTGELFFGEGSRLTVL.

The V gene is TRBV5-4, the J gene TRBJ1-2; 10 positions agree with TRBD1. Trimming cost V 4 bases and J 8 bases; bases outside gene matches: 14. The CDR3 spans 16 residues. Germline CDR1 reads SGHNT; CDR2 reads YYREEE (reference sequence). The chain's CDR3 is CASSPARTGGLWGYTF. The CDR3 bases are TGTGCCAGCAGCCCCGCCCGGACAGGGGGTTTGTGGGGCTACACCTTC.

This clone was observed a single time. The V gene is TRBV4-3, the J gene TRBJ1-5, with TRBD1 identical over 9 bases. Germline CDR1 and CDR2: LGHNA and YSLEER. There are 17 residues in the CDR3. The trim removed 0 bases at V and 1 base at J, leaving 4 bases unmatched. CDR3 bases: TGCGCCAGCAGCCAAGACTCCGGGACAGGGAGCAATCAGCCCCAGCATTTT. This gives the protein CASSQDSGTGSNQPQHF.

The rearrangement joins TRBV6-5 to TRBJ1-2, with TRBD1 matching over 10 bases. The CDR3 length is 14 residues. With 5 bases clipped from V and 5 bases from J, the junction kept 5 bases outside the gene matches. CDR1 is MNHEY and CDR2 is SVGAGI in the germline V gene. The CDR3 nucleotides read TGTGCCAGCAGTAACGACAGGGGGCAATATGGCTACACCTTC. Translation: CASSNDRGQYGYTF.

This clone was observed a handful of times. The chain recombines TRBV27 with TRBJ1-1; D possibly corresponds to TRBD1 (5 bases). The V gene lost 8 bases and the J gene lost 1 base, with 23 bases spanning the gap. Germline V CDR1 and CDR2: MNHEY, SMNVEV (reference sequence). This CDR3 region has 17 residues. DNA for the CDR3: TGTGCCAGCGCCCTAAAGCTCCGTCCGGGGGAGAACACTGAAGCTTTCTTT. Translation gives CASALKLRPGENTEAFF.

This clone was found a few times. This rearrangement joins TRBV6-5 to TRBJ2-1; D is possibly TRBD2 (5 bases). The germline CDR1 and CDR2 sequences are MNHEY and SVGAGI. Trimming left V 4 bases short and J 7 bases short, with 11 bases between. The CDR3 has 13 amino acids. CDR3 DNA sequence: TGTGCCAGCAGTTTCCAGGAGGCGAATGAGCAGTTCTTC. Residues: CASSFQEANEQFF.

CDR3 sequence (DNA): TGCGCCAGCAGCCAGGATAGCGGGGGCCTCTCCTACGAGCAGTACTTC. Amino acids: CASSQDSGGLSYEQYF. This chain connects TRBV4-3 to TRBJ2-7; 9 bases match TRBD2. This CDR3 has 16 residues. CDR1 is LGHNA, CDR2 YSLEER, per germline. J gave up 0 bases and V 3 bases, and 6 bases lay outside the gene matches.